This TCR beta chain was documented in a study of high-grade serous ovarian cancer treatment subgroups. Overall study context: On average, approximately 14,000 reads and 6,000 to 8,000 unique TCR beta rearrangements were obtained per sample. Study-wide findings and caveats: Repertoire similarity ranged roughly 0.1 to 0.85 between tumors of one patient. Spatial context was lost because tumors were sequenced in bulk. Clonal relatedness tracked neoantigen level, and by trend copy number and mutation load.

Tumor samples were obtained before definitive surgery or chemotherapy. The CDR3 totals 13 residues. CDR1 and CDR2 (germline): SEHNR, FQNEAQ (reference sequence). V was cut by 2 bases and J by 3 bases, with 6 bases left in between. Clones were sequenced by immunoSEQ multiplex PCR, and TCRdb holds only the in-frame ones, with some missing. The sample lists 500 to 600 clones; just under 80% were seen once. With respect to this clone: Its antigen is unidentified.

The sample was tumor tissue. This sequence joins TRBV7-9 and TRBJ2-3, with D hard to call. The receptor was isolated from a human donor with high-grade serous ovarian cancer. CDR3: CASSLFITDTQYF. As DNA, the CDR3 is TGTGCCAGCAGCTTATTTATTACAGATACGCAGTATTTT.